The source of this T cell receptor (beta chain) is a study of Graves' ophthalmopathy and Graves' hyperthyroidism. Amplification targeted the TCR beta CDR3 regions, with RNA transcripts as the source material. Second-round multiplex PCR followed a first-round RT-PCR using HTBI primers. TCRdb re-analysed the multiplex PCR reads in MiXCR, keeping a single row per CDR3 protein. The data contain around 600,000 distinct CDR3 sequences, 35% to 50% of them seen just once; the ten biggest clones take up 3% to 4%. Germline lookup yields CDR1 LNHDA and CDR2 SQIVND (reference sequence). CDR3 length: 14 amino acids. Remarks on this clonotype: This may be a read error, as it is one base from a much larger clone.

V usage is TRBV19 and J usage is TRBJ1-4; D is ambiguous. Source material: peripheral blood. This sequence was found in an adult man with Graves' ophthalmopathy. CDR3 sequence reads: CTSSNTVANEKLFF. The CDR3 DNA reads TGTACCAGTAGCAATACCGTTGCCAATGAAAAACTGTTTTTT.